Below, 24 T cell receptor beta chains from the same sample are listed, as sequenced in a study of human T cells and chemical hapten exposure. From the RACE reads, TCRdb called clonotypes with MiXCR, one entry per CDR3 protein. The sample consists of some 180,000 distinct CDR3 sequences, 20% to 25% of them appearing once. Sample time point: patch test 1, 2 weeks after DPC sensitization. Described treatment: therapeutic diphenylcyclopropenone sensitization with weekly scalp DPC. This specimen was whole blood, taken in connection with sensitization to the hapten diphenylcyclopropenone (DPC). The source of these receptors is a woman between 50 and 59 years old with alopecia areata. Some clones in this sample may be carry-over from other donors' samples.

The rearrangement links TRBV20-1 to TRBJ2-1; no definite D call. V gave up 3 bases and J gave up 0 bases, with 6 bases separating them. Germline CDR1 and CDR2: DFQATT and SNEGSKA (reference sequence). This CDR3 is built from 13 residues. This chain's CDR3 is CSARASSYNEQFF. Written as DNA, the CDR3 is TGCAGTGCTAGGGCAAGCTCCTACAATGAGCAGTTCTTC.

This clonotype was counted at least ten times. The rearrangement joins TRBV5-1 to TRBJ2-5, with D perhaps TRBD2 (6 bases). V lost 6 bases, J lost 1 base, and 22 bases lay in between. CDR1 and CDR2 (germline): SGHRS, YFSETQ. The CDR3 runs 17 residues. The CDR3 DNA reads as TGCGCCAGCAACCCCCTAGTTGGGGGAGGAGGCCAAGAGACCCAGTACTTC. Its protein is CASNPLVGGGGQETQYF.

This sequence joins TRBV27 and TRBJ2-2; D is unclear. The germline gives CDR1 MNHEY, CDR2 SMNVEV (reference sequence). The CDR3 spans 14 residues. V shed 1 base and J shed 5 bases, with 8 bases lying between them. CDR3 nucleotide sequence: TGTGCCAGCAGTTTATTAAGGGCTACCGGGGAGCTGTTTTTT. It specifies CASSLLRATGELFF.

The sample holds a few counts of this clonotype. J is TRBJ2-2 and V is TRBV20-1; 10 nucleotides line up with TRBD2. This CDR3 comprises 15 residues. The trim removed 1 base at V and 4 bases at J, leaving 3 bases unmatched. Germline V gene data show CDR1 as DFQATT and CDR2 as SNEGSKA (reference sequence). The CDR3 here is CSARGAGGFTGELFF. The CDR3 nucleotides are TGCAGTGCTAGAGGAGCGGGAGGGTTCACCGGGGAGCTGTTTTTT.

This clonotype rates as medium-sized. The rearrangement links TRBV5-1 to TRBJ1-6; no clear D gene. Germline loops: CDR1 SGHRS, CDR2 YFSETQ. V was clipped by 0 bases and J by 7 bases, with 8 bases between them. The CDR3 extends over 14 amino acids. Written as DNA, the CDR3 is TGCGCCAGCAGCTTGGAATCGGTGAATTCACCCCTCCACTTT. Translated, it gives CASSLESVNSPLHF.

This clonotype was picked up a small number of times. The chain employs TRBV29-1 and TRBJ1-1, with D perhaps TRBD1 (6 bases). The CDR3 loop spans 12 amino acids. CDR1 and CDR2 (germline): SQVTM, ANQGSEA. V dropped 5 bases and J dropped 4 bases, with 11 bases sitting between them. CDR3 DNA sequence: TGCAGCGTTCTACAGGGTGTCACTGAAGCTTTCTTT. Translating it yields CSVLQGVTEAFF.

This clonotype was detected only a few times. This chain connects TRBV7-2 to TRBJ2-2; tentatively, D is TRBD2 (6 bases). Germline CDR1 reads SGHTA; CDR2 reads FQGNSA. This CDR3 contains 15 residues. Trimming left V 3 bases short and J 5 bases short, with 13 bases between. The DNA for the CDR3 is TGTGCCAGCAGCTTCATACCTGGGGGGACCGGGGAGCTGTTTTTT. Its translation: CASSFIPGGTGELFF.

V usage is TRBV20-1 and J usage is TRBJ1-5, with D possibly matching TRBD1 (6 bases). This CDR3 contains 15 residues. Trimming pared 0 bases from V and 4 bases from J, leaving 13 bases between. Germline-derived CDR1 and CDR2 are DFQATT and SNEGSKA (reference sequence). The CDR3 bases are TGCAGTGCTAGAGATCTGGACAGAGTAAATCAGCCCCAGCATTTT. As protein: CSARDLDRVNQPQHF.

Only a few counts were recorded for this clonotype. The chain links TRBV14 to TRBJ2-1, with unresolved D. Trimming stripped 5 bases from V and 4 bases from J, with 15 bases between. Germline V gene data show CDR1 as SGHDN and CDR2 as FVKESK. This CDR3 comprises 15 residues. CDR3 protein: CASSSGREWYNEQFF. CDR3 coding DNA: TGTGCCAGCAGCTCCGGACGAGAATGGTACAATGAGCAGTTCTTC. Drawing the rest from reference TRBV14 and TRBJ2-1, the complete variable domain is EAGVTQFPSHSVIEKGQTVTLRCDPISGHDNLYWYRRVMGKEIKFLLHFVKESKQDESGMPNNRFLAERTGGTYSTLKVQPAELEDSGVYFCASSSGREWYNEQFFGPGTRLTVL.

The chain employs TRBV29-1 and TRBJ2-1; D is possibly TRBD2 (6 bases). This CDR3 is 14 amino acids long. Trimming stripped 6 bases from V and 2 bases from J, with 14 bases between. The germline V gene encodes CDR1 SQVTM and CDR2 ANQGSEA. The CDR3 region has the DNA TGCAGCGTCCCGACTAGTAGGGCCTACAATGAGCAGTTCTTC. Translation: CSVPTSRAYNEQFF.

This clonotype turned up a few times. The chain combines TRBV29-1 with TRBJ2-3, with 10 bases aligning to TRBD2. This CDR3 region has 14 residues. CDR1 is SQVTM and CDR2 is ANQGSEA in the germline V gene. V dropped 4 bases and J dropped 2; count of bases not matched to a gene: 3. The CDR3: CSVGAGGPTDTQYF. The CDR3 DNA follows: TGCAGCGTTGGAGCGGGAGGGCCCACAGATACGCAGTATTTT.

There are a few counts of this clonotype. This sequence joins TRBV20-1 and TRBJ1-1, with unresolved D. V was cut by 6 bases and J by 3 bases, with 8 bases left in between. This CDR3 has 11 amino acids. CDR1 DFQATT and CDR2 SNEGSKA come from the germline V gene (reference sequence). This chain's CDR3 is CSASSYTEAFF. CDR3 bases: TGCAGTGCCAGCTCCTACACTGAAGCTTTCTTT.

The chain carries TRBV7-3 and TRBJ2-3, with unresolved D. The CDR3 has 14 residues. The germline CDR1 and CDR2 sequences are SGHTA and FQGTGA. V was trimmed by 2 bases and J by 6 bases, leaving 12 bases between them. CDR3 residues: CASSLPPFEDTQYF. Here the CDR3 DNA reads TGTGCCAGCAGCTTACCACCCTTCGAGGATACGCAGTATTTT.

The V gene is TRBV20-1, the J gene TRBJ1-2, with unresolved D. Germline lookup yields CDR1 DFQATT and CDR2 SNEGSKA (reference sequence). This CDR3 region has 16 residues. V was clipped by 0 bases and J by 5 bases, with 19 bases between them. The CDR3 loop reads CSARDPRGETRYGYTF. CDR3 sequence (DNA): TGCAGTGCTAGAGATCCCCGTGGGGAGACTAGATATGGCTACACCTTC.

This chain links TRBV5-1 with TRBJ2-6; no clear D gene. Trimming removed 0 bases at V and 2 bases at J, with 15 bases between. The CDR3 has 18 residues. CDR1 and CDR2 (germline): SGHRS, YFSETQ. CDR3 residues: CASSLGSEPLTGANVLTF. The CDR3 DNA sequence: TGCGCCAGCAGCTTGGGATCAGAACCCTTAACTGGGGCCAACGTCCTGACTTTC. Filled out from reference TRBV5-1 and TRBJ2-6, the complete variable domain reads KAGVTQTPRYLIKTRGQQVTLSCSPISGHRSVSWYQQTPGQGLQFLFEYFSETQRNKGNFPGRFSGRQFSNSRSEMNVSTLELGDSALYLCASSLGSEPLTGANVLTFGAGSRLTVL.

The rearrangement uses TRBV20-1 and TRBJ1-1; no clear D gene. This CDR3 region has 14 residues. The germline V gene encodes CDR1 DFQATT and CDR2 SNEGSKA (reference sequence). Trimming left V 3 bases short and J 2 bases short, with 13 bases between. DNA for the CDR3: TGCAGTGCTAGGAACCTCGGGGTAAACACTGAAGCTTTCTTT. This translates into CSARNLGVNTEAFF.

This clonotype was observed a few times. V and J are TRBV12-5 and TRBJ2-5, with TRBD2 matching over 7 bases. The germline gives CDR1 LGHNT, CDR2 FRNRAP. Germline trimming cut 6 bases from V and 13 bases from J; bases unmatched to any gene: 5. The CDR3 is 10 residues long. CDR3 sequence reads: CASGDGTMYF. CDR3 nucleotides: TGTGCTAGTGGAGATGGGACTATGTACTTC. Combining the CDR3 with reference TRBV12-5 and TRBJ2-5 gives the whole variable domain DARVTQTPRHKVTEMGQEVTMRCQPILGHNTVFWYRQTMMQGLELLAYFRNRAPLDDSGMPKDRFSAEMPDATLATLKIQPSEPRDSAVYFCASGDGTMYFGPGTRLLVL.

The genes are TRBV7-2 and TRBJ1-1, with D perhaps matching TRBD1 (5 bases). The CDR3 has 13 amino acids. CDR1 and CDR2 from the germline V gene are SGHTA and FQGNSA. The germline V and J ends were trimmed by 5 bases and 1 base, with 8 bases remaining between them. This CDR3 reads CASSKGANTEAFF. CDR3 DNA: TGTGCCAGCAGCAAAGGGGCGAACACTGAAGCTTTCTTT.

This clonotype occurred a few times. The chain recombines TRBV20-1 with TRBJ2-5, with D tentatively TRBD1 (5 bases). Trimming left V 6 bases short and J 8 bases short, with 16 bases between. Germline-derived CDR1 and CDR2 are DFQATT and SNEGSKA (reference sequence). The CDR3 extends over 12 amino acids. This CDR3 reads CSAGPGMFTQYF. The CDR3 DNA reads TGCAGTGCAGGCCCAGGGATGTTCACCCAGTACTTC.

This clonotype was observed a handful of times. In DNA, the CDR3 is TGTGCCAGCAGCCCAGACCCCTATGGCTACACCTTC. As protein: CASSPDPYGYTF. The genes are TRBV7-9 and TRBJ1-2; D unresolved. CDR1 is SEHNR and CDR2 is FQNEAQ in the germline V gene (reference sequence). The CDR3 contains 12 residues. The germline V and J ends were trimmed by 5 bases and 4 bases, with 8 bases remaining between them.

V and J are TRBV20-1 and TRBJ2-7; 10 bases map to TRBD1. V gave up 8 bases and J gave up 1 base; unmatched junction bases: 2. This CDR3 spans 12 amino acids. Germline V gene sequence: CDR1 DFQATT, CDR2 SNEGSKA (reference sequence). The CDR3 sequence is CSPGQGSYEQYF. The CDR3 DNA follows: TGCAGTCCGGGACAGGGGTCCTACGAGCAGTACTTC.

The chain combines TRBV29-1 with TRBJ1-2; D may be TRBD1 (5 bases). Trimming removed 3 bases at V and 6 bases at J, with 14 bases between. Germline loops: CDR1 SQVTM, CDR2 ANQGSEA. This CDR3 has 13 residues. CDR3 residues: CSVEGTDPNGYTF. In nucleotides, the CDR3 is TGCAGCGTTGAGGGGACCGATCCAAATGGCTACACCTTC. The full variable domain, its missing parts supplied by reference TRBV29-1 and TRBJ1-2, is SAVISQKPSRDICQRGTSLTIQCQVDSQVTMMFWYRQQPGQSLTLIATANQGSEATYESGFVIDKFPISRPNLTFSTLTVSNMSPEDSSIYLCSVEGTDPNGYTFGSGTRLTVV.

The chain is built from TRBV7-3 and TRBJ2-3; no firm D call. V shed 5 bases and J shed 0 bases, with 15 bases lying between them. The CDR3 is made up of 16 amino acids. CDR1 and CDR2 from the germline V gene are SGHTA and FQGTGA. The CDR3 spells CASSPSRAASTDTQYF. CDR3 nucleotide sequence: TGTGCCAGCAGCCCCAGCCGGGCTGCGAGCACAGATACGCAGTATTTT.

J is TRBJ2-1 and V is TRBV6-2 or TRBV6-3, with 10 bases lining up with TRBD1. J was trimmed by 7 bases and V by 5 bases; bases with no gene match: 5. This CDR3 spans 14 amino acids. Germline loops: CDR1 MNHEY, CDR2 SVGEGT. The CDR3 DNA reads TGTGCCAGCAGTGACAGGGGGCGAACGAATGAGCAGTTCTTC. Translation: CASSDRGRTNEQFF.